This TCR beta chain originates from a study of T cells after yellow fever vaccination. Study results and limitations: In post-booster samples, most primary-vaccination clones reappeared (under 98% CD4, 88% CD8).

Remarks on this clonotype: As yet, its antigen is unknown.

The germline gives CDR1 DFQATT, CDR2 SNEGSKA (reference sequence). This CDR3 has 15 residues. Germline trimming cut 2 bases from V and 5 bases from J; bases unmatched to any gene: 4. In making TCR cDNA, 5'RACE template switching added a universal primer site and UMIs to it. TCRdb used MiXCR to reprocess the 5' RACE reads, holding one entry per CDR3 protein. The sample contains a few hundred thousand distinct CDR3 sequences, roughly 8.7% of which appear only once. Sequencing was performed on PBMCs, taken on the day of the first yellow fever vaccination. The rearrangement uses TRBV20-1 and TRBJ2-5; 14 bases agree with TRBD2. The receptor was isolated from a man aged 18 to 29 who received the YFV17D yellow fever vaccine. The CDR3 DNA sequence: TGCAGTGCTAGAAGACTAGCGGGGGGGATTGAGACCCAGTACTTC. This translates into CSARRLAGGIETQYF.